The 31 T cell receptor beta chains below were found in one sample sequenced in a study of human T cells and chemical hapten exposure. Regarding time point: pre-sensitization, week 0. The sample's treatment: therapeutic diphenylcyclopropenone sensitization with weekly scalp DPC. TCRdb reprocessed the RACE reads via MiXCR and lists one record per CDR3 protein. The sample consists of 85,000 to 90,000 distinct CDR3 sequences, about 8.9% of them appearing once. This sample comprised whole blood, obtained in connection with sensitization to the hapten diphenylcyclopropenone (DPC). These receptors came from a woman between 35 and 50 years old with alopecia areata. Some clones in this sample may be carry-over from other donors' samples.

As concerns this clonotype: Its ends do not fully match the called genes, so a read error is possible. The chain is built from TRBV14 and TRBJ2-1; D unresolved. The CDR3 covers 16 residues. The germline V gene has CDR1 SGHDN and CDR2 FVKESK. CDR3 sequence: CASSQEVVSSYNEQLF. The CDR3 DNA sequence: TGTGCCAGCAGCCAAGAGGTGGTTAGCTCCTACAATGAGCAGCTCTTC.

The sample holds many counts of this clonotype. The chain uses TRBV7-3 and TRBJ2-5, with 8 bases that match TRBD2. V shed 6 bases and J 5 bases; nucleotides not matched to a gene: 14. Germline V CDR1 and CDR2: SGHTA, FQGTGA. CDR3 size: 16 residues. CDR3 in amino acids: CASSLSPRGGGETQYF. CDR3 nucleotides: TGTGCCAGCAGTTTGTCCCCACGGGGGGGCGGCGAGACCCAGTACTTC. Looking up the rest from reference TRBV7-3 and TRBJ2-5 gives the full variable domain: GAGVSQTPSNKVTEKGKYVELRCDPISGHTALYWYRQSLGQGPEFLIYFQGTGAADDSGLPNDRFFAVRPEGSVSTLKIQRTERGDSAVYLCASSLSPRGGGETQYFGPGTRLLVL.

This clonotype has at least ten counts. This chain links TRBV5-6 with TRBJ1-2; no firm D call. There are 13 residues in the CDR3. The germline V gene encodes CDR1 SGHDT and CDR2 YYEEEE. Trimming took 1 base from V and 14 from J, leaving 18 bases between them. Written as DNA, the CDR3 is TGTGCCAGCAGCTTGAAATCAGGCGTTTCTAAGACCTTC. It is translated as CASSLKSGVSKTF.

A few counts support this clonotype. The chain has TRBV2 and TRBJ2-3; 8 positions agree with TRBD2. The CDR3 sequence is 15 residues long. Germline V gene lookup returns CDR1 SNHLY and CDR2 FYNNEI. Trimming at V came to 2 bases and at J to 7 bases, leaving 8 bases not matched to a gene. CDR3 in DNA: TGTGCCAGCAGTGAATCGGTAGCGGGGTTTCATACGCAGTATTTT. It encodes CASSESVAGFHTQYF.

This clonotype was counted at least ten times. This CDR3 is CASSEQLDSLESNQPQHF. The DNA for the CDR3 is TGTGCCAGCAGCGAACAATTGGACAGCCTCGAGTCGAATCAGCCCCAGCATTTT. This chain links TRBV5-8 with TRBJ1-5, with D possibly being TRBD1 (6 bases). Trimming shortened V by 4 bases and J by 4 bases, and 24 bases separated the two germline ends. This CDR3 contains 18 residues. Per germline, CDR1 SGHTS and CDR2 YDEGEE.

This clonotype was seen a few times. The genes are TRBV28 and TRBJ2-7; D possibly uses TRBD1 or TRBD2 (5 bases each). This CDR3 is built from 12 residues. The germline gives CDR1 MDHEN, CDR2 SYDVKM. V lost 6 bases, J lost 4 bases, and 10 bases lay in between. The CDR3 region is CASSVGDYEQYF. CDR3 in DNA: TGTGCCAGCAGCGTGGGGGATTACGAGCAGTACTTC.

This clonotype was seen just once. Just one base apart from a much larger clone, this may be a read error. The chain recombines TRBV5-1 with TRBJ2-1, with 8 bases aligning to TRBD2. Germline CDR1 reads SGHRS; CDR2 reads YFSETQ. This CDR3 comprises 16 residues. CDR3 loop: CASSLWSGGTYNELFF. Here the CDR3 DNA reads TGCGCCAGCAGCTTATGGAGCGGGGGAACCTACAATGAGCTGTTCTTC. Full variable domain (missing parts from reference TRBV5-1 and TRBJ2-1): KAGVTQTPRYLIKTRGQQVTLSCSPISGHRSVSWYQQTPGQGLQFLFEYFSETQRNKGNFPGRFSGRQFSNSRSEMNVSTLELGDSALYLCASSLWSGGTYNELFFGPGTRLTVL.

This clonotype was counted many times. CDR3 loop: CASSQRRGAGGNEQYF. CDR3 bases: TGTGCCAGCAGCCAAAGGCGTGGAGCGGGGGGGAACGAGCAGTACTTC. The J gene is TRBJ2-7, the V gene TRBV3-1; TRBD2 matches 10 bases. The CDR3 is made up of 16 amino acids. Germline assignment: CDR1 LGHDT and CDR2 YNNKEL (reference sequence). With V trimmed by 2 bases and J by 5 bases, 9 bases remained unmatched.

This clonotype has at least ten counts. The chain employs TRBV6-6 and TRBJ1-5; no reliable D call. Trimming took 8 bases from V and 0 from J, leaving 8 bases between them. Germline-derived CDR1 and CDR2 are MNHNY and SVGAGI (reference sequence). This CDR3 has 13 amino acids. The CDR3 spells CASVQLSNQPQHF. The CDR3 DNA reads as TGTGCCAGCGTACAGCTTAGCAATCAGCCCCAGCATTTT.

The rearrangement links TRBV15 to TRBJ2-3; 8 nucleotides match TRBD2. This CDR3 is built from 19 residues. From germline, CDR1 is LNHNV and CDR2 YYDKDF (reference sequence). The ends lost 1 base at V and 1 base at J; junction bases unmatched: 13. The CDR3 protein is CATSRVGRGGLFGTDTQYF. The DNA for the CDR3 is TGTGCCACCAGCAGAGTGGGTCGGGGGGGCTTGTTTGGCACAGATACGCAGTATTTT.

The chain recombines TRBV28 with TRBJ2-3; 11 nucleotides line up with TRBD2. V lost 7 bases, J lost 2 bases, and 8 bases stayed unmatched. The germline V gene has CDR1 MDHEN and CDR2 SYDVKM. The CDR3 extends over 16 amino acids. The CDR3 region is CASNSLAGGYTDTQYF. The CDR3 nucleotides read TGTGCCAGCAACTCCCTAGCGGGGGGATACACAGATACGCAGTATTTT. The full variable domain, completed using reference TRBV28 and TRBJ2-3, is DVKVTQSSRYLVKRTGEKVFLECVQDMDHENMFWYRQDPGLGLRLIYFSYDVKMKEKGDIPEGYSVSREKKERFSLILESASTNQTSMYLCASNSLAGGYTDTQYFGPGTRLTVL.

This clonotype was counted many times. Here the CDR3 DNA reads TGTGCCAGCTCACCATCAATGAACACTGAAGCTTTCTTT. Translating gives CASSPSMNTEAFF. This rearrangement joins TRBV18 to TRBJ1-1; no reliable D call. The CDR3 is 13 amino acids. V dropped 2 bases and J dropped 0 bases, with 4 bases sitting between them. In germline, CDR1 is KGHSH, CDR2 LQKENI.

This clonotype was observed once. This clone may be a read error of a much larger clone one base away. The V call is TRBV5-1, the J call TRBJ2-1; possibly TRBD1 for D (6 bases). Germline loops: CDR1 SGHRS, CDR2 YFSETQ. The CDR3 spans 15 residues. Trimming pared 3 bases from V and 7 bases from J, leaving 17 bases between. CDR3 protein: CASSWTSGVGNEQFF. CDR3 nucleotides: TGCGCCAGCAGCTGGACGTCAGGGGTCGGGAATGAGCAGTTCTTC.

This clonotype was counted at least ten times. CDR3 nucleotides: TGCGCCAGCCCGGGACACCTCTCCTACAATGAGCAGTTCTTC. Amino acids: CASPGHLSYNEQFF. The chain employs TRBV4-3 and TRBJ2-1; a weak D match, TRBD1 (6 bases). The V end lost 8 bases, the J end lost 0 bases, and 11 bases lay between the germline ends. The CDR3 runs 14 residues. The germline CDR1 and CDR2 sequences are LGHNA and YSLEER.

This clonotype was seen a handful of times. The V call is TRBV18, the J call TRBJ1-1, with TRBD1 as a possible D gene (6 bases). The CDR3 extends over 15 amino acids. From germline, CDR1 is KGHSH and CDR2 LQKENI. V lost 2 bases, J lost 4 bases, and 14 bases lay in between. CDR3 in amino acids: CASSPRDTRTTEAFF. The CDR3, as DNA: TGTGCCAGCTCACCAAGGGACACCAGAACCACTGAAGCTTTCTTT.

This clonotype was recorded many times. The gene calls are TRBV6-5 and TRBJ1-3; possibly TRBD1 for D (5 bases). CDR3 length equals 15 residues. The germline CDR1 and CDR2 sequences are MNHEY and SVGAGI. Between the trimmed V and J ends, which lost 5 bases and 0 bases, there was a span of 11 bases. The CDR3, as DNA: TGTGCCAGCAGTCGACAGTCTTTCTCTGGAAACACCATATATTTT. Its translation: CASSRQSFSGNTIYF.

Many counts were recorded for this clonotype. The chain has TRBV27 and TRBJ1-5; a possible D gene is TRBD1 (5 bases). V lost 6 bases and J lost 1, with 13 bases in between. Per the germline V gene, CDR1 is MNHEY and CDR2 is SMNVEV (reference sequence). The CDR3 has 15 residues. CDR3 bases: TGTGCCAGCAGCCGAAATCGGGACAGCAATCAGCCCCAGCATTTT. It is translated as CASSRNRDSNQPQHF.

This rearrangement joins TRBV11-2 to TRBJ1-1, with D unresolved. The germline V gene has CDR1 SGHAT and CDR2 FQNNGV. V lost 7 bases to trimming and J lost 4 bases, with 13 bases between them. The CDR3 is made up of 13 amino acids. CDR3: CASKKLGSTEAFF. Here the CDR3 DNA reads TGTGCCAGCAAAAAGCTGGGGTCCACTGAAGCTTTCTTT.

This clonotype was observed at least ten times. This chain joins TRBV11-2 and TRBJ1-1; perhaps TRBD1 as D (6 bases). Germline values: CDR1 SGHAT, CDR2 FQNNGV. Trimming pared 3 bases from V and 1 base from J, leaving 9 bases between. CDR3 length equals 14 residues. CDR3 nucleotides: TGTGCCAGCAGCTTGTGGGGGGCGAACACTGAAGCTTTCTTT. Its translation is CASSLWGANTEAFF.

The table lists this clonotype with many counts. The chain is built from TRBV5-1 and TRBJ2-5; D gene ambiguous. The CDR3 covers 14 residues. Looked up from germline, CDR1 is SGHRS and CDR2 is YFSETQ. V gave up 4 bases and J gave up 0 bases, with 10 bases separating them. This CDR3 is CASSPLANQETQYF. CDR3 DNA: TGCGCCAGCAGCCCACTGGCTAACCAAGAGACCCAGTACTTC.

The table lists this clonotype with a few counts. The CDR3 is CASSLEPGLAAPYNEQFF. The CDR3 DNA follows: TGTGCCAGCAGCTTGGAACCGGGACTAGCGGCTCCTTACAATGAGCAGTTCTTC. The V gene is TRBV7-9, the J gene TRBJ2-1; 11 bases map to TRBD2. Germline CDR1 SEHNR, CDR2 FQNEAQ (reference sequence). The CDR3 extends over 18 amino acids. The trim removed 3 bases at V and 4 bases at J, leaving 11 bases unmatched.

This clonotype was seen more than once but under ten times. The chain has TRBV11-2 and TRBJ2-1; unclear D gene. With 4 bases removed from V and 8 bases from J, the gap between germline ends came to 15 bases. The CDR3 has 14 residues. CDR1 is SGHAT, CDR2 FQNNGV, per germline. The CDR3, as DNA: TGTGCCAGCAGCTCTCCGGTCCTTCCCGATGAGCAGTTCTTC. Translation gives CASSSPVLPDEQFF. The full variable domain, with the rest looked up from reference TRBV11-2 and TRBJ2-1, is EAGVAQSPRYKIIEKRQSVAFWCNPISGHATLYWYQQILGQGPKLLIQFQNNGVVDDSQLPKDRFSAERLKGVDSTLKIQPAKLEDSAVYLCASSSPVLPDEQFFGPGTRLTVL.

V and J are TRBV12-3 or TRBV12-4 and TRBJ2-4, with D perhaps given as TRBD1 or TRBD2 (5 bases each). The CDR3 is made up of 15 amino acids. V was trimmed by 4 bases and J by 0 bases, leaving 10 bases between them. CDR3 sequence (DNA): TGTGCCAGCAGTTCCGGGGCGCTAGCCAAAAACATTCAGTACTTC. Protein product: CASSSGALAKNIQYF.

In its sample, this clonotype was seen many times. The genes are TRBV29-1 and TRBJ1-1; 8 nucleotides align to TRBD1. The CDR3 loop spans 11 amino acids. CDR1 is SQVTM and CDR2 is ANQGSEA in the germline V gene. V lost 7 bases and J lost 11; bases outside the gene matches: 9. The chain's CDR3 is CSATQGARAFF. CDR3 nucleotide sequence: TGCAGCGCGACTCAGGGGGCGAGGGCTTTCTTT.

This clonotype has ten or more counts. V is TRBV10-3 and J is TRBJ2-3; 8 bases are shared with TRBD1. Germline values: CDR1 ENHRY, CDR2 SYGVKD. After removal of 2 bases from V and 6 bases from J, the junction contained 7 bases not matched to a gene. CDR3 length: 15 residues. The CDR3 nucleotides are TGTGCCATCAGTGAGACAGGGGGTGGAACTGATACGCAGTATTTT. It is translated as CAISETGGGTDTQYF.

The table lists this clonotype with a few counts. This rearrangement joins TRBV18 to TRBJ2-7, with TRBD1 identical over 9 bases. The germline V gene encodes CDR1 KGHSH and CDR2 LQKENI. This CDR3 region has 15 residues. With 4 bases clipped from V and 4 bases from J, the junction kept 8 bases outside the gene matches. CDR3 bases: TGTGCCAGCTCACTTGGGACAGGGCCGGGTTACGAGCAGTACTTC. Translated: CASSLGTGPGYEQYF.

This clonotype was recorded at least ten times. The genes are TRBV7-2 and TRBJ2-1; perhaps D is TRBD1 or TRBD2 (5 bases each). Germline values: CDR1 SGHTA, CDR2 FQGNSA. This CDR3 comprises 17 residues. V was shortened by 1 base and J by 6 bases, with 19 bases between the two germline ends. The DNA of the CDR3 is TGTGCCAGCAGCTTAGACGGCTCGACCGGGACCCGCAATGAGCAGTTCTTC. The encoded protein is CASSLDGSTGTRNEQFF.

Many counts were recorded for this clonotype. The CDR3 here is CASSQDTARGEEDIQYF. Here the CDR3 DNA reads TGCGCCAGCAGCCAAGATACCGCCAGGGGCGAGGAAGACATTCAGTACTTC. The rearrangement uses TRBV4-1 and TRBJ2-4, with D possibly matching TRBD1 (6 bases). CDR3 length: 17 residues. Germline V gives CDR1 MGHRA, CDR2 YSYEKL. V was pared by 0 bases and J by 8 bases, with 20 bases between.

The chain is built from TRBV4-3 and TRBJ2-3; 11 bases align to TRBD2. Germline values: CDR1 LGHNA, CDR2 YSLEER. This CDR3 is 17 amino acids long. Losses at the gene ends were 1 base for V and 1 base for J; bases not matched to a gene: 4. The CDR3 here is CASSQASTSGGTDTQYF. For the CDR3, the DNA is TGCGCCAGCAGCCAAGCATCGACTAGCGGGGGCACAGATACGCAGTATTTT.

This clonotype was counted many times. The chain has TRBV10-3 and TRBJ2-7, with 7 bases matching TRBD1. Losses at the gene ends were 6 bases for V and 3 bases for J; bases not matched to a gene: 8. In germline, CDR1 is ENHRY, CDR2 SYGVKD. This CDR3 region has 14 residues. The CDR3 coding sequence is TGTGCCATCAGGCCAGACAGGGCAAACTACGAGCAGTACTTC. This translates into CAIRPDRANYEQYF.

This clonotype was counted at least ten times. DNA for the CDR3: TGTGCCAGCAGTGGGCGGGGGAGCTCCTACAATGAGCAGTTCTTC. This translates into CASSGRGSSYNEQFF. The gene calls are TRBV14 and TRBJ2-1; 7 nucleotides agree with TRBD2. Germline CDR1 reads SGHDN; CDR2 reads FVKESK. The CDR3 is 15 amino acids. J was trimmed by 0 bases and V by 6 bases; bases with no gene match: 5.